This T cell receptor beta chain came from a study of shared clonotypes between healthy human individuals. Regarding the study as a whole: Genetic and exposure-history diversity was limited by the small donor number.

The donor cohort consisted entirely of Caucasian adults residing in Nashville, Tennessee. The sorted-subset replicate PCRs were given 150 to 200 ng DNA, which is about 30,000 T cell genomes. Sequenced by immunoSEQ multiplex PCR; TCRdb stores in-frame clones only, minus some. The table lists 2,500,000 or so clones, around 93% of them singletons. Germline V gene sequence: CDR1 MDHEN, CDR2 SYDVKM. Trimming pared 8 bases from V and 6 bases from J, leaving 5 bases between. The CDR3 extends over 9 amino acids. To note about this clone: Its target is not known. This same CDR3 is encoded by further DNA sequences in the sample.

The rearrangement uses TRBV28 and TRBJ2-7, with D perhaps given as TRBD1 or TRBD2 (5 bases each). Sequenced sample: naive CD4+ T cells from PBMCs. Subset indicated: CD45RA+ positively selected. The receptor comes from a man between 18 and 35 years old in good health. Some clones in this sample may be carry-over from other donors' samples. CDR3 sequence reads: CASGGEQYF. In nucleotides, the CDR3 is TGTGCCAGCGGGGGCGAGCAGTACTTC.